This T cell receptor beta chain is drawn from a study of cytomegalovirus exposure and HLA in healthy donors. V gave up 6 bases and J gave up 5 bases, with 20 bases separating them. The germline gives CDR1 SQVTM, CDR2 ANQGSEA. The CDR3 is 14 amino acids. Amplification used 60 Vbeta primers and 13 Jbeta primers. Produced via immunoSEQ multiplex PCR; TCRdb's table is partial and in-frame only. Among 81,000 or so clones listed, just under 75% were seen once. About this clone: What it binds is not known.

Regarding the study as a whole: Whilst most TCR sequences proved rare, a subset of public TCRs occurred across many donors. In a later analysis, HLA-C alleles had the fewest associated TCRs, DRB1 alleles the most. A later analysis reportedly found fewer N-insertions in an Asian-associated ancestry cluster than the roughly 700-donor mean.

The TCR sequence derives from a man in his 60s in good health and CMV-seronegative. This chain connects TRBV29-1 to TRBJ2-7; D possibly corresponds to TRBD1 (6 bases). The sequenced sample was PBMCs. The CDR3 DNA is TGCAGCGTCGCGACAGGTCCTGGGGTCGACGAGCAGTACTTC. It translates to CSVATGPGVDEQYF.